This T cell receptor beta chain comes out of a study of T cell responses to AZD1222 COVID-19 vaccine. Looking at the study overall: Both about-4-week and about-12-week second-dose recipients were combined. Notes on the study in general: Breadth and depth of Spike-specific TCRs rose after two AZD1222 doses. Females outnumbered males among donors, who were mostly white British; clonal diversity was possibly underestimated. Unmutated regions of variants are reportedly targeted by nearly half of spike-specific TCRs.

CDR1 and CDR2 (germline): SGHAT, FQNNGV. The germline V and J ends were trimmed by 1 base and 8 bases, with 6 bases remaining between them. The CDR3 has 12 residues. Remarks on this clone: The antigen remains undetermined.

The protocol was immunoSEQ multiplex PCR, while the TCRdb copy is restricted to in-frame clones and leaves out a portion. The data show about 130,000 clones, with about 91% seen just once and 1.5% to 2% held by the top ten. The sequence was collected from an adult in good health. This specimen consisted of peripheral blood, obtained on day 0 of AZD1222 vaccination. This rearrangement joins TRBV11-2 to TRBJ2-1; D is unclear. CDR3 region: CASSLVRDEQFF. The DNA of the CDR3 is TGTGCCAGCAGCTTAGTAAGGGATGAGCAGTTCTTC.